These 18 T cell receptor beta chains share one sample of origin, sequenced in a study of CD8 T cells in Susac syndrome. Roughly 0.45 to 1 ug RNA was reverse transcribed with random hexamers. From the immunoSEQ multiplex PCR reads, TCRdb called clonotypes with MiXCR, one entry per CDR3 protein. Altogether some 200,000 distinct CDR3 sequences are present, 90% to 95% being singletons, with the ten largest covering roughly 0.088%. Material: CD4+ T cells from PBMCs. Receptors were obtained from a human donor with multiple sclerosis.

The chain joins TRBV20-1 to TRBJ2-1; 8 bases agree with TRBD1. The CDR3 has 14 residues. V trimming: 4 bases; J trimming: 4 bases; junction bases outside the gene matches: 6. Germline assignment: CDR1 DFQATT and CDR2 SNEGSKA (reference sequence). In DNA form, the CDR3 reads TGCAGTGCTACGGGGACAGGTGGATACAATGAGCAGTTCTTC. It codes for CSATGTGGYNEQFF.

The rearrangement links TRBV7-8 to TRBJ2-7; a possible D gene is TRBD2 (5 bases). The CDR3 sequence is 14 residues long. Trimming removed 5 bases at V and 5 bases at J, with 16 bases between. Germline CDR1 and CDR2: SGHVS and FQNEAQ. For the CDR3, the DNA is TGTGCCAGCAGCGCCGGGCCCACTAGTAACGAGCAGTACTTC. Protein sequence: CASSAGPTSNEQYF.

The rearrangement joins TRBV20-1 to TRBJ2-7, with D unresolved. This CDR3 is 15 amino acids long. V was trimmed by 5 bases and J by 4 bases, leaving 21 bases between them. Germline-derived CDR1 and CDR2 are DFQATT and SNEGSKA (reference sequence). The DNA of the CDR3 is TGCAGTGCTCCCCAAGAAAAGGTCTTATATTACGAGCAGTACTTC. The encoded protein is CSAPQEKVLYYEQYF.

This rearrangement joins TRBV18 to TRBJ2-5, with 8 bases lining up with TRBD1. The germline V gene encodes CDR1 KGHSH and CDR2 LQKENI. V was clipped by 5 bases and J by 5 bases; unmatched bases: 19. The CDR3 is made up of 18 amino acids. As DNA, the CDR3 is TGTGCCAGCTCATCACAAAGCGGACAGGGCGGGCAGCGGGAGACCCAGTACTTC. It encodes CASSSQSGQGGQRETQYF.

The gene calls are TRBV20-1 and TRBJ1-4; tentative D call: TRBD1 (5 bases). CDR3 length equals 14 residues. The germline V gene has CDR1 DFQATT and CDR2 SNEGSKA (reference sequence). V was clipped by 7 bases and J by 8 bases, with 20 bases between them. The CDR3 region has the DNA TGCAGTGTTCGCGGGGTCGGGGGTAGCGAAAAACTGTTTTTT. Protein sequence: CSVRGVGGSEKLFF.

CDR3 in DNA: TGTGCCTGGAATTTCCGGGGCGGAGGCTACAATGAGCAGTTCTTC. Protein sequence: CAWNFRGGGYNEQFF. This rearrangement joins TRBV30 to TRBJ2-1, with D perhaps TRBD1 or TRBD2 (5 bases each). This CDR3 contains 15 residues. The germline V gene encodes CDR1 GTSNPN and CDR2 SVGIG (reference sequence). V lost 4 bases and J 3 bases, leaving 16 bases between the germline ends.

The rearrangement links TRBV30 to TRBJ1-2; tentatively, D is TRBD1 (6 bases). CDR1 is GTSNPN, CDR2 SVGIG, per germline (reference sequence). The CDR3 contains 13 residues. The ends were cut back, 4 bases at V and 7 bases at J, with 16 bases in the middle. The CDR3 region has the DNA TGTGCCTGGACTGTCACCACAGGGAGTGGCTACACCTTC. Its protein product is CAWTVTTGSGYTF.

The DNA of the CDR3 is TGTGCCTCCTCCCCAGGGTCGGAGGGCTACACCTTC. Its protein is CASSPGSEGYTF. The V call is TRBV30, the J call TRBJ1-2; the D gene is possibly TRBD1 (5 bases). The CDR3 runs 12 residues. Germline V gives CDR1 GTSNPN, CDR2 SVGIG (reference sequence). Trimming took off 7 bases at V and 8 bases at J, with 17 bases between the two ends.

V and J are TRBV11-2 and TRBJ2-1; 10 bases are a match to TRBD2. The germline CDR1 and CDR2 sequences are SGHAT and FQNNGV. CDR3 length: 16 amino acids. The J segment lost 4 bases and the V segment lost 7 bases, leaving 10 bases of the junction unmatched. The chain's CDR3 is CASTLGAGGPYNEQFF. The DNA for the CDR3 is TGTGCCAGCACCCTCGGAGCGGGAGGGCCGTACAATGAGCAGTTCTTC.

The rearrangement uses TRBV6-5 and TRBJ1-1; 7 nucleotides agree with TRBD1. With 5 bases clipped from V and 11 bases from J, the junction kept 8 bases outside the gene matches. CDR1 is MNHEY and CDR2 is SVGAGI in the germline V gene. The CDR3 runs 12 residues. CDR3 nucleotides: TGTGCCAGCAGTATCCCCGGGACAGATGCTTTCTTT. Protein: CASSIPGTDAFF.

The table lists this clonotype with a count of one. The chain links TRBV20-1 to TRBJ1-1; a possible D gene is TRBD1 (5 bases). Trimming stripped 6 bases from V and 8 bases from J, with 16 bases between. Germline assignment: CDR1 DFQATT and CDR2 SNEGSKA (reference sequence). This CDR3 contains 12 residues. CDR3 region: CSAPSQGPEAFF. The CDR3 bases are TGCAGTGCCCCCTCCCAGGGTCCCGAAGCTTTCTTT.

This sequence joins TRBV27 and TRBJ2-7, with D perhaps assigned TRBD1 or TRBD2 (5 bases each). CDR3 length equals 16 residues. The germline V and J ends were trimmed by 4 bases and 2 bases, with 18 bases remaining between them. The V gene's germline CDR1 is MNHEY and CDR2 SMNVEV (reference sequence). The CDR3 sequence is CASSSFPRGRTYEQYF. In DNA form, the CDR3 reads TGTGCCAGCAGTTCTTTTCCCCGGGGCAGAACCTACGAGCAGTACTTC.

V usage is TRBV30 and J usage is TRBJ2-6; D gene uncertain. Germline V gene sequence: CDR1 GTSNPN, CDR2 SVGIG (reference sequence). V was pared by 2 bases and J by 1 base, with 0 bases between. This CDR3 has 12 residues. The CDR3 coding sequence is TGTGCCTGGAGTTCTGGGGCCAACGTCCTGACTTTC. Its translation is CAWSSGANVLTF.

The rearrangement joins TRBV30 to TRBJ1-2; the match to TRBD1 covers 12 bases. The CDR3 has 15 residues. J was trimmed by 8 bases and V by 0 bases; bases with no gene match: 7. Germline V gene data show CDR1 as GTSNPN and CDR2 as SVGIG (reference sequence). CDR3 residues: CAWSVWDRGRRGYTF. DNA for the CDR3: TGTGCCTGGAGTGTCTGGGACAGGGGGCGCCGGGGCTACACCTTC.

The chain is built from TRBV20-1 and TRBJ2-4; D remains unclear. V dropped 5 bases and J dropped 3 bases, with 8 bases sitting between them. The CDR3 totals 12 residues. Germline V lookup: CDR1 DFQATT, CDR2 SNEGSKA (reference sequence). The CDR3 bases are TGCAGTGCTGGCCGCTTCAAAAACATTCAGTACTTC. It codes for CSAGRFKNIQYF.

The V call is TRBV25-1, the J call TRBJ2-3, with D tentatively TRBD1 (5 bases). CDR1 and CDR2 (germline): MGHDK, SYGVNS. V lost 2 bases to trimming and J lost 3 bases, with 12 bases between them. The CDR3 runs 15 residues. CDR3 nucleotides: TGTGCCAGCAGTGAAGGGCAGGGTCGTACAGATACGCAGTATTTT. Amino acids: CASSEGQGRTDTQYF.

The gene calls are TRBV7-2 and TRBJ2-1, with D possibly TRBD2 on 6 matching bases. The V end lost 4 bases, the J end lost 5 bases, and 15 bases lay between the germline ends. Germline-derived CDR1 and CDR2 are SGHTA and FQGNSA. The CDR3 contains 15 residues. The CDR3 nucleotides are TGTGCCAGCAGCTCCCAGACGGCGGGAAACAATGAGCAGTTCTTC. The encoded protein is CASSSQTAGNNEQFF.

This chain links TRBV20-1 with TRBJ2-3; D is ambiguous. This CDR3 comprises 13 residues. Germline CDR1 DFQATT, CDR2 SNEGSKA (reference sequence). Trimming pared 3 bases from V and 2 bases from J, leaving 9 bases between. This CDR3 reads CSASWQVTDTQYF. The CDR3 region has the DNA TGCAGTGCTAGCTGGCAGGTCACAGATACGCAGTATTTT.